What follows describes a single T cell receptor (beta chain). What it binds is unknown. Since a much larger clone is just one base distant, this may be a read error. The CDR3 has 15 residues. Germline V gene sequence: CDR1 MNHEY, CDR2 SVGAGI. The V and J ends lost 2 bases and 8 bases, in that order; junction bases with no gene match: 1. The sample comes from a study of shared clonotypes between healthy human individuals. Clones were sequenced by immunoSEQ multiplex PCR, and TCRdb holds only the in-frame ones, with some missing. This sample carries 1 million to 1.3 million clones, about four fifths of them seen once, and the ten largest clones take roughly 0.55%. Study-wide results and limits: When naive CD4 clonotypes were compared across several donors, around 5% were shared. Despite large depth, sorted-subset datasets appeared incompletely sequenced.

Sequencing used memory CD4+ T cells from PBMCs. This sample's subset: CD45RA-negative fraction. The V call is TRBV6-5, the J call TRBJ2-1; 15 nucleotides align to TRBD2. The origin of this receptor is a man aged 18 to 30 in good health. Some clones in this sample may be carry-over from other donors' samples. CDR3 sequence reads: CASSYGTSGRYEQFF. CDR3 DNA sequence: TGTGCCAGCAGTTACGGGACTAGCGGGAGGTATGAGCAGTTCTTC.